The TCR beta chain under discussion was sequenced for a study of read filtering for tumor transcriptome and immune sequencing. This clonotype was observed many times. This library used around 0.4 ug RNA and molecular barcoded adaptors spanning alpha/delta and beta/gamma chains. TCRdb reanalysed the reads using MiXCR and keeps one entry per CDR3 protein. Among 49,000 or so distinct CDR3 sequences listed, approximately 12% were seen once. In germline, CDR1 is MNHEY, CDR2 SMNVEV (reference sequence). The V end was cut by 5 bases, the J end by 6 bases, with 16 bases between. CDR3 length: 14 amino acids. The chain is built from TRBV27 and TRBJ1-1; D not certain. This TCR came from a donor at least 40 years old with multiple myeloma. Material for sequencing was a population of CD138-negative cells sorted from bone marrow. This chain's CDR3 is CASSPGYLGAEAFF. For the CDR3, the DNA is TGTGCCAGCAGTCCCGGGTACCTCGGGGCTGAAGCTTTCTTT.